The 9 T cell receptor beta chains in this list originate from one sample, sequenced in a study of blood T cell repertoires in COVID-19. The data were produced by immunoSEQ multiplex PCR, yet TCRdb's version contains in-frame clones alone and is incomplete. The table has about 280,000 clones, 75% to 90% seen once. The sample comprised peripheral blood. Receptors originate from a woman between 65 and 79 years old with COVID-19, enrolled during active disease.

The chain recombines TRBV29-1 with TRBJ2-5, with D unclear. The CDR3 runs 13 residues. The V and J ends lost 0 bases and 1 base respectively, with 6 bases between them. The germline V gene encodes CDR1 SQVTM and CDR2 ANQGSEA. The CDR3 loop is CSVEDLFQETQYF. Written as DNA, the CDR3 is TGCAGCGTTGAAGATCTCTTCCAAGAGACCCAGTACTTC.

The CDR3 region has the DNA TGTGCCAGCATCAACCGGGACATTCACTCTGGAAACACCATATATTTT. Protein: CASINRDIHSGNTIYF. The rearrangement uses TRBV21-1 and TRBJ1-3; the table gives TRBD1 as D, unverified against the DNA. TRBV21-1 is shown as a pseudogene. The CDR3 is made up of 16 amino acids.

This chain joins TRBV10-3 and TRBJ1-2, with D uncertain. Looked up from germline, CDR1 is ENHRY and CDR2 is SYGVKD. The CDR3 sequence is 13 residues long. The V end was cut by 8 bases, the J end by 8 bases, with 18 bases between. CDR3 sequence reads: CAIRPLGREGYTF. In nucleotides, the CDR3 is TGTGCCATCCGCCCCCTCGGGCGGGAAGGCTACACCTTC.

V usage is TRBV18 and J usage is TRBJ1-5, with 8 nucleotides matching TRBD1. From germline, CDR1 is KGHSH and CDR2 LQKENI. V lost 2 bases to trimming and J lost 6 bases; unmatched junction nucleotides: 6. CDR3 length: 15 amino acids. The CDR3 nucleotides are TGTGCCAGCTCACCAGTAGGACAGGGCGGTCAGCCCCAGCATTTT. It is translated as CASSPVGQGGQPQHF.

This chain joins TRBV11-2 and TRBJ2-7; 9 bases are shared with TRBD1. Germline trimming cut 1 base from V and 6 bases from J; bases unmatched to any gene: 4. The CDR3 covers 14 residues. CDR1 is SGHAT, CDR2 FQNNGV, per germline. CDR3 region: CASSLGDRGVEQYF. The DNA of the CDR3 is TGTGCCAGCAGCTTAGGAGACAGGGGGGTCGAGCAGTACTTC.

This rearrangement joins TRBV11-3 to TRBJ2-3; 9 bases fit TRBD2. Germline CDR1 is SGHNT and CDR2 is YENEEA. The CDR3 totals 18 residues. V lost 0 bases to trimming and J lost 2 bases; unmatched junction nucleotides: 9. CDR3 amino acids: CASSLDFGSGGPTDTQYF. DNA for the CDR3: TGTGCCAGCAGCTTAGATTTCGGTAGCGGGGGCCCCACAGATACGCAGTATTTT.

CDR3 nucleotides: TGTGCCAGCAGCCAAGATCATTCCCCCAGTAATAACTATGGCTACACCTTC. Encoded protein: CASSQDHSPSNNYGYTF. The rearrangement links TRBV4-2 to TRBJ1-2; D unclear. The CDR3 is made up of 17 amino acids. V dropped 0 bases and J dropped 1 base, with 15 bases sitting between them. Germline V CDR1 and CDR2: LGHNA, YNFKEQ.

This sequence joins TRBV19 and TRBJ1-2; 9 bases are a match to TRBD1. Trimming took 5 bases from V and 5 from J; bases not matched to a gene: 9. The CDR3 covers 15 residues. Germline loops: CDR1 LNHDA, CDR2 SQIVND (reference sequence). The CDR3 bases are TGTGCCAGTAGTGTCGGACAGGGGAGGGATTATGGCTACACCTTC. Translating gives CASSVGQGRDYGYTF.

V gene TRBV5-1 combines with J gene TRBJ1-1; 10 bases match TRBD1. Germline loops: CDR1 SGHRS, CDR2 YFSETQ. The trim removed 2 bases at V and 3 bases at J, leaving 4 bases unmatched. This CDR3 comprises 15 residues. CDR3 in DNA: TGCGCCAGCAGCTTCAGACAGGGGGCGCACACTGAAGCTTTCTTT. Encoded protein: CASSFRQGAHTEAFF.